This T cell receptor (beta chain) was documented in a study of Ad26.COV2.S vaccination and SARS-CoV-2 variants. Study context: This donor came from the COV1001 trial of Ad26.COV2.S. Findings of the study overall: TCR breadth and depth estimates may have understated total T cell responses.

Treatment reported: around 19 received Ad26.COV2.S at low or high dose, single or two shots; several received placebo; per-sample allocation not given. Collection of samples fell on day 63 after the first vaccine or placebo injection. Worth noting for this clone: Its antigen is still unknown.

Here immunoSEQ multiplex PCR was the method, and the copy in TCRdb shows in-frame clones only, minus some. The sample consists of about 240,000 clones, 88% of them appearing once. From germline, CDR1 is LNHDA and CDR2 SQIVND (reference sequence). The CDR3 is 8 residues long. Trimming cost V 9 bases and J 9 bases, with 6 bases left between them. The source is a person aged 18-60 years who received the Ad26.COV2.S COVID-19 vaccine or a placebo. The chain joins TRBV19 to TRBJ2-7; possibly TRBD2 for D (5 bases). Sequencing was performed on peripheral blood, taken in a trial of Ad26.COV2.S vaccine versus placebo. CDR3 amino acids: CASRGQYF. CDR3 coding DNA: TGTGCCAGCCGGGGGCAGTACTTC.